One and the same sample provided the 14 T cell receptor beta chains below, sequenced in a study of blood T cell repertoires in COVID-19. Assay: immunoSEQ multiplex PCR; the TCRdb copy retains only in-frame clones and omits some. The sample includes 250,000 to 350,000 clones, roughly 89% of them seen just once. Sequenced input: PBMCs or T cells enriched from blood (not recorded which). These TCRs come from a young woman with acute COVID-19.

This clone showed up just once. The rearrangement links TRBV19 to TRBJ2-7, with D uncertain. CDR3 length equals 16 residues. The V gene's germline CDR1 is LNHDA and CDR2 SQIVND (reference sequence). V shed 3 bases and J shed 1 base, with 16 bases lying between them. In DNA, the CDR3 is TGTGCCAGTAGTATCCCTACTCCACCACGATCCTACGAGCAGTACTTC. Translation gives CASSIPTPPRSYEQYF.

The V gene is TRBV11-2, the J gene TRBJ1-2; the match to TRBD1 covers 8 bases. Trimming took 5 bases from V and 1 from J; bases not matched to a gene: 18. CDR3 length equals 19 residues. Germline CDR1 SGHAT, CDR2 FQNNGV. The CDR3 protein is CASSPRGGQAGYFNYGYTF. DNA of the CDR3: TGTGCCAGCAGCCCCAGAGGGGGACAGGCCGGCTATTTTAACTATGGCTACACCTTC.

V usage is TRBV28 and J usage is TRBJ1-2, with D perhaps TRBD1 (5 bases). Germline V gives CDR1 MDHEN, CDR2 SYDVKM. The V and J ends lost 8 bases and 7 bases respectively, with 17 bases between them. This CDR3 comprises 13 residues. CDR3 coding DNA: TGTGCCAGCTCCCGGGGGGAGTCAGTTGGCTACACCTTC. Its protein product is CASSRGESVGYTF.

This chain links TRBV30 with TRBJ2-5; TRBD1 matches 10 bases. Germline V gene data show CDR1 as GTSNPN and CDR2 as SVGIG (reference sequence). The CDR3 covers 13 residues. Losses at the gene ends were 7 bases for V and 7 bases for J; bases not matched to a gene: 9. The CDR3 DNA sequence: TGTGCCTCACTGACAGGGGGCGGCGGGACCCAGTACTTC. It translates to CASLTGGGGTQYF.

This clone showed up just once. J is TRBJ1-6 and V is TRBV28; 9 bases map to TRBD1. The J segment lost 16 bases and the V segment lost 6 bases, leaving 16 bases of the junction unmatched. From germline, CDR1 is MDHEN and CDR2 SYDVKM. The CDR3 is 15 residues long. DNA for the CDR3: TGTGCCAGCAGACCCTTCACTTTCCGGGACAGGGAACTCCACTTT. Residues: CASRPFTFRDRELHF.

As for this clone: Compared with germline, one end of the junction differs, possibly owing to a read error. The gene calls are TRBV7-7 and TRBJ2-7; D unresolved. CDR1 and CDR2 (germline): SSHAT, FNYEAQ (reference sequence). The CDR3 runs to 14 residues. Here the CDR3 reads CASSQPSWHYEQYF. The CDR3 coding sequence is TGTGCTAGCAGCCAACCATCCTGGCACTACGAGCAGTACTTC.

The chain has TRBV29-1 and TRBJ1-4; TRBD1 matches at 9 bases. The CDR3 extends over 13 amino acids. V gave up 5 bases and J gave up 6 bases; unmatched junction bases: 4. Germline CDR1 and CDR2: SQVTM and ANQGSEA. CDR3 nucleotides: TGCAGCGTTACAGGGGGCGCGGATGAAAAACTGTTTTTT. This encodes CSVTGGADEKLFF.

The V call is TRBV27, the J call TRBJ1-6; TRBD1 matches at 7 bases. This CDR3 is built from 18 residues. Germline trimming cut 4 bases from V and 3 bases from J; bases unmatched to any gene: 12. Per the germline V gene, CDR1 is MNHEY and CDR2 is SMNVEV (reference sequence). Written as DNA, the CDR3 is TGTGCCAGCAGTTATAGACAGGGAATGGTGGGCTATAATTCACCCCTCCACTTT. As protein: CASSYRQGMVGYNSPLHF.

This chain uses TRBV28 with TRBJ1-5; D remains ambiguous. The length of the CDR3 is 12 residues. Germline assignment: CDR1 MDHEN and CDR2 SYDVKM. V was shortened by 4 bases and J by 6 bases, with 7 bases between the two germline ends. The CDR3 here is CASSSFPQPQHF. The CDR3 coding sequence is TGTGCCAGCAGTTCGTTCCCTCAGCCCCAGCATTTT.

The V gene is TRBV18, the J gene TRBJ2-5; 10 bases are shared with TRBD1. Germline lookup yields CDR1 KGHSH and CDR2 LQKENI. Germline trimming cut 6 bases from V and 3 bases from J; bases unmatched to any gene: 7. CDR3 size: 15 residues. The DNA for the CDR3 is TGTGCCAGCTCGCCCGGGACAGGGGTTGAAGAGACCCAGTACTTC. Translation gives CASSPGTGVEETQYF.

This CDR3 reads CASSSRQGLAKNIQYF. The CDR3, as DNA: TGTGCCAGCAGCTCGAGACAGGGTCTAGCCAAAAACATTCAGTACTTC. J is TRBJ2-4 and V is TRBV11-2; 7 bases map to TRBD1. J lost 0 bases, V lost 4 bases, and 6 bases had no gene match. Germline CDR1 and CDR2: SGHAT and FQNNGV. This CDR3 region has 16 residues.

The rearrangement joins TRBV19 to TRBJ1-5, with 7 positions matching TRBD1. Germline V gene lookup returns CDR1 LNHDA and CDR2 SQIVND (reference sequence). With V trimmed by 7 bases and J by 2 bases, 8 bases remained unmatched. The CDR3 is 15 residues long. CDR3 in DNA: TGTGCCAGTACCACTGACAGGGTGGGCAATCAGCCCCAGCATTTT. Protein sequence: CASTTDRVGNQPQHF.

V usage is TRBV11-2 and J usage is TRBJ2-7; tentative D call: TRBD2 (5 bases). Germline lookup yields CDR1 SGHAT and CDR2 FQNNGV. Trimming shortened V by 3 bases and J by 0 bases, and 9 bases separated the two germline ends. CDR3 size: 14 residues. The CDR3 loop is CASSFLGSSYEQYF. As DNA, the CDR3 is TGTGCCAGCAGCTTCCTGGGGAGCTCCTACGAGCAGTACTTC.

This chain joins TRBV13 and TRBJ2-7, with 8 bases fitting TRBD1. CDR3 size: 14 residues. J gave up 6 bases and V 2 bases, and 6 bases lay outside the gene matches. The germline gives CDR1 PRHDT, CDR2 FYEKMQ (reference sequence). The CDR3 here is CASSLNPGQGEQYF. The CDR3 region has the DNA TGTGCCAGCAGCTTAAACCCTGGACAGGGCGAGCAGTACTTC.